Listed below are T cell receptor beta chains from one sample, sequenced in a study of shared clonotypes between healthy human individuals. The assay was immunoSEQ multiplex PCR, and TCRdb's table has in-frame clones only and misses some. The data show approximately 1.1 million clones, around 78% seen once. Input material: memory CD4+ T cells from PBMCs. These receptors originate from a man between 18 and 29 years old in good health. Some clones in this sample may be carry-over from other donors' samples. Both conserved end residues are part of each CDR3. Fields, in order: V gene, J gene, clone size, CDR3 protein. Part of the rows lack a size; the others show once, few, many or a class for expanded clones.

TRBV6-1	TRBJ2-4	.	CASSAVTSGIRLAKNIQYF
TRBV27	TRBJ2-1	.	CASSLYGLAVLRYNEQFF
TRBV5-1	TRBJ2-7	.	CASSPGQLYEQYF
TRBV2	TRBJ2-7	.	CASSPWGTGDSEQYF
TRBV15	TRBJ2-5	.	CATSSGQGTGNQETQYF
TRBV7-9	TRBJ1-1	.	CASSRVGGNMNTEAFF
TRBV25-1	TRBJ2-7	.	CASSESLGGSINEQYF
TRBV7-3	TRBJ2-5	.	CASSLGSEQETQYF
TRBV29-1	TRBJ2-5	many	CSVGGGQVAETQYF
TRBV5-8	TRBJ2-5	.	CASSFGVGTQYF
TRBV6-6	TRBJ1-5	.	CASSYIPGDQPQHF
TRBV5-6	TRBJ1-4	.	CASSSDRGNEKLFF
TRBV13	TRBJ2-1	many	CASSLIKGTINEQFF
TRBV30	TRBJ2-1	.	CAWTGNEQFF
TRBV2	TRBJ2-1	few	CASRPGLAERGFF
TRBV5-1	TRBJ1-1	once	CASSSQGNTEAFF
TRBV5-1	TRBJ2-1	.	CASSRGGSSYNEQFF
TRBV5-1	TRBJ1-3	.	CASSLAGSPGNTIYF
TRBV6-5	TRBJ2-7	.	CASRSVAGAYEQYF
TRBV5-1	TRBJ2-1	few	CASRTEYYNEQFF
TRBV10-1	TRBJ2-7	few	CASRTQGKVSYEQYF
TRBV5-1	TRBJ2-1	.	CASTQLAGGNNEQFF
TRBV29-1	TRBJ2-7	.	CSVGQGTYEQYF
TRBV7-9	TRBJ1-1	.	CASSADRGTEAFF
TRBV25-1	TRBJ1-1	many	CASMRDRETEAFF
TRBV2	TRBJ1-5	few	CASVGRGAVGEPQHF
TRBV29-1	TRBJ1-2	.	CSVRGRLTFDYGYTF
TRBV28	TRBJ1-6	.	CASSLGTQNNHSPLHF
TRBV18	TRBJ1-1	.	CASSPSDGGLGFF
TRBV9	TRBJ1-3	.	CASSAGMAGNTIYF